The clone carrying this TCR beta chain occurred many times. Its antigen is not known. The TCR beta libraries were generated through quantitative 5'-RACE incorporating molecular barcodes. TCRdb reanalysed the 5' RACE reads using MiXCR and keeps one entry per CDR3 protein. The profile shows 190,000 or so distinct CDR3 sequences, roughly 13% of them singletons. This record comes from a study of CD8 T cells in ankylosing spondylitis. Overall study results and limits: A TCR beta motif of under ten highly homologous variants appeared characteristic of ankylosing spondylitis blood. Reported data indicate significant enrichment of disease-linked clones within matched ankylosing spondylitis synovial fluid. Disease-linked clones proved CD8+ and comparatively uncommon in peripheral blood.

Material: blood, either unsorted or a sorted T cell fraction (not recorded which). This clonotype was obtained from a male donor with ankylosing spondylitis or in good health (not recorded which).

The CDR3 DNA follows: TGCGCCAGCAGCCTACTAGCGGGAGGGCCATACGAGCAGTACTTC. The encoded protein is CASSLLAGGPYEQYF. The chain combines TRBV4-1 with TRBJ2-7; 13 nucleotides align to TRBD2. V lost 4 bases, J lost 4 bases, and 4 bases stayed unmatched. Germline assignment: CDR1 MGHRA and CDR2 YSYEKL. This CDR3 has 15 residues.